The T cell receptor beta chain described here comes from a study of cytomegalovirus exposure and HLA in healthy donors. This clone was detected a few times. Antigen: not known. The germline V gene has CDR1 SGHDN and CDR2 FVKESK. Trimming left V 4 bases short and J 3 bases short, with 7 bases between. The CDR3 has 12 amino acids. The study, taken as a whole, reports: The study listed about 150 cytomegalovirus-associated TCR beta chains. CMV serostatus was the only recorded immune exposure for donors. Trimming of TCR beta V- and J-genes showed a link, identified in a later analysis, to a missense DCLRE1C variant.

Primers: 60 Vbeta forward and 13 Jbeta reverse. How the authors handled the data: The count from a later analysis was about 80 million unique TCR beta chains, some 11 million of them shared. Here immunoSEQ multiplex PCR was the method, and the copy in TCRdb shows in-frame clones only, minus some. Clone size and V and J calls were adopted from that table, with D and trimming inferred from the DNA. Counted here are 110,000 to 150,000 clones, less than 85% occurring once; the ten biggest clones make up approximately 8.8%. The chain employs TRBV14 and TRBJ2-7; D gene uncertain. The sequence was collected from a woman aged 45-59 years in good health and CMV-seropositive. The sample taken for sequencing was PBMCs. The CDR3 DNA reads TGTGCCAGCAGCCTTGAGAGCTACGAGCAGTACTTC. Protein sequence: CASSLESYEQYF.